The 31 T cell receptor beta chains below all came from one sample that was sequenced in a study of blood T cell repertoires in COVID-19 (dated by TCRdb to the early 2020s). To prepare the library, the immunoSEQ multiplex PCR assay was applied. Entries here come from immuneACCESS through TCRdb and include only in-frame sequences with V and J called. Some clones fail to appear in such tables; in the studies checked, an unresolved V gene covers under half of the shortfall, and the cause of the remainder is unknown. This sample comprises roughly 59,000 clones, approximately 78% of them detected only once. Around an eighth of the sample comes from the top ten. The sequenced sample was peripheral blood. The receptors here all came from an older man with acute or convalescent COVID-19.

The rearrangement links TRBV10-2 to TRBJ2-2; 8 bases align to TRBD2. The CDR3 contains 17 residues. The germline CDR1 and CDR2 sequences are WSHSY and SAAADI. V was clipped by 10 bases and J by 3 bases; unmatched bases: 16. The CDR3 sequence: CATLFGGGIHYTGELFF. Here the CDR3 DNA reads TGCGCCACCTTATTCGGCGGGGGGATACACTACACCGGGGAGCTGTTTTTT.

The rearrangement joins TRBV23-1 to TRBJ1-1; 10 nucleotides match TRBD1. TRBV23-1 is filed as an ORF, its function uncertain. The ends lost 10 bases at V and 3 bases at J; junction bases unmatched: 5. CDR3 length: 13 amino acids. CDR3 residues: CATLDRGDTEAFF. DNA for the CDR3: TGCGCCACCCTGGACAGGGGGGACACTGAAGCTTTCTTT.

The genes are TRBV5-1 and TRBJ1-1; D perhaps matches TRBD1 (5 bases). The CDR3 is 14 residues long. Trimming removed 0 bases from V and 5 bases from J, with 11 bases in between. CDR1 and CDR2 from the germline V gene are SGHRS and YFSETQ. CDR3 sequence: CASSLVGDGTEAFF. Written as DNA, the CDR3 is TGCGCCAGCAGCTTGGTAGGGGATGGGACTGAAGCTTTCTTT. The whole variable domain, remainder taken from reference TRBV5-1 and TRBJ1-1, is KAGVTQTPRYLIKTRGQQVTLSCSPISGHRSVSWYQQTPGQGLQFLFEYFSETQRNKGNFPGRFSGRQFSNSRSEMNVSTLELGDSALYLCASSLVGDGTEAFFGQGTRLTVV.

The CDR3 nucleotides are TGTGCCAGCAGTTACCCAGCGGGGTACAATGAGCAGTTCTTC. Protein: CASSYPAGYNEQFF. The chain has TRBV6-2 or TRBV6-3 and TRBJ2-1; TRBD2 matches 7 bases. The trim removed 2 bases at V and 4 bases at J, leaving 2 bases unmatched. The CDR3 sequence is 14 residues long. Germline-derived CDR1 and CDR2 are MNHEY and SVGEGT.

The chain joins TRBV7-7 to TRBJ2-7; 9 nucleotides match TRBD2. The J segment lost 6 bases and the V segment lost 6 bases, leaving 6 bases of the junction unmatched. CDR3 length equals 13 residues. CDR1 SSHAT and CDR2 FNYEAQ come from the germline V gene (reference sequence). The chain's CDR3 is CASRAGLAPEQYF. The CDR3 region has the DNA TGTGCCAGCAGAGCGGGACTAGCCCCCGAGCAGTACTTC. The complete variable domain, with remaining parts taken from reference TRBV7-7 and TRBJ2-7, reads GAGVSQSPRYKVTKRGQDVTLRCDPISSHATLYWYQQALGQGPEFLTYFNYEAQPDKSGLPSDRFSAERPEGSISTLTIQRTEQRDSAMYRCASRAGLAPEQYFGPGTRLTVT.

The CDR3 is CASSWPGLAGGPTDTQYF. For the CDR3, the DNA is TGTGCCAGCAGCTGGCCGGGACTAGCGGGGGGGCCGACAGATACGCAGTATTTT. This chain joins TRBV7-8 and TRBJ2-3; 16 nucleotides match TRBD2. The CDR3 is 18 amino acids. The trim removed 4 bases at V and 3 bases at J, leaving 7 bases unmatched. Germline lookup yields CDR1 SGHVS and CDR2 FQNEAQ.

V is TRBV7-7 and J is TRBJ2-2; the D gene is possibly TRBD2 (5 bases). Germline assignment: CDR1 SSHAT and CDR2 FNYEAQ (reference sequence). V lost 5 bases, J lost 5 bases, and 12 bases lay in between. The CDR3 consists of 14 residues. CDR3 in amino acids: CASSRGWGTGELFF. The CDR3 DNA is TGTGCCAGCAGCCGAGGGTGGGGTACCGGGGAGCTGTTTTTT.

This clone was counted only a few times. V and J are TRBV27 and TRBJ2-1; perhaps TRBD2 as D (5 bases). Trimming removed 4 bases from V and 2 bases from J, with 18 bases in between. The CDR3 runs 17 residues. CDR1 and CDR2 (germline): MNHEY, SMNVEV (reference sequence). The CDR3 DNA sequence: TGTGCCAGCAGTTCCCCCGAGGGCATTCCAGCCTACAATGAGCAGTTCTTC. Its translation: CASSSPEGIPAYNEQFF.

The CDR3, as DNA: TGTGCCATCAGTGAGGTAGACTACGAGCAGTACTTC. Amino acid sequence: CAISEVDYEQYF. The chain has TRBV10-3 and TRBJ2-7, with unresolved D. This CDR3 has 12 amino acids. Per the germline V gene, CDR1 is ENHRY and CDR2 is SYGVKD. The V end was cut by 2 bases, the J end by 3 bases, with 5 bases between.

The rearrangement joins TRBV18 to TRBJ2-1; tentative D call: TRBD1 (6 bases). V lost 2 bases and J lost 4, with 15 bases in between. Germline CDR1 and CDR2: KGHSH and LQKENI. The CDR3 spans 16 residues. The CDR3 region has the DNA TGTGCCAGCTCACCAAGTTCCCAGGGGACGTACAATGAGCAGTTCTTC. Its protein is CASSPSSQGTYNEQFF.

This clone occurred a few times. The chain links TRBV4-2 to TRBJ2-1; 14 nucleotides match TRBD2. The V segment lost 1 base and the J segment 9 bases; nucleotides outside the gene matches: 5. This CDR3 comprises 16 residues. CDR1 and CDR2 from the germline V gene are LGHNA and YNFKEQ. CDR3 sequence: CASSQGLAGGAREQFF. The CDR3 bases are TGTGCCAGCAGCCAAGGACTAGCGGGGGGGGCGCGTGAGCAGTTCTTC.

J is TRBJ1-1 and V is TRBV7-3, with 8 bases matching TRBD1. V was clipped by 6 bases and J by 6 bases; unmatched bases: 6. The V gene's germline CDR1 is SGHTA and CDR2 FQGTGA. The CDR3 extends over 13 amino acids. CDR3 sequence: CASSKGQVAEAFF. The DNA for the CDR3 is TGTGCCAGCAGTAAGGGACAGGTCGCTGAAGCTTTCTTT.

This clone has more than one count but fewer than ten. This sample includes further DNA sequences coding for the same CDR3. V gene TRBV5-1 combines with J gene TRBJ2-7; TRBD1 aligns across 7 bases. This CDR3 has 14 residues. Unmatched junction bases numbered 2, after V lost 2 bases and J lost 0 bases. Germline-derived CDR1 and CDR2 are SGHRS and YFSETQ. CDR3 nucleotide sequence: TGCGCCAGCAGCTTTACAGGGGACTCCTACGAGCAGTACTTC. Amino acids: CASSFTGDSYEQYF. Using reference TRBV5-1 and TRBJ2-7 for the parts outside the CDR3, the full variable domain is KAGVTQTPRYLIKTRGQQVTLSCSPISGHRSVSWYQQTPGQGLQFLFEYFSETQRNKGNFPGRFSGRQFSNSRSEMNVSTLELGDSALYLCASSFTGDSYEQYFGPGTRLTVT.

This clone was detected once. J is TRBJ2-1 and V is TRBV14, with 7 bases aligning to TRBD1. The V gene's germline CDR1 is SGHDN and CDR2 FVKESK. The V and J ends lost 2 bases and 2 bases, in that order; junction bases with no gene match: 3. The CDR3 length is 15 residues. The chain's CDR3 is CASSQNRGTYNEQFF. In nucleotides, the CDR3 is TGTGCCAGCAGCCAAAACAGGGGAACCTACAATGAGCAGTTCTTC.

The CDR3 protein is CASSIRGEGLIPYEQYF. DNA of the CDR3: TGTGCCAGTAGTATTCGTGGCGAGGGATTGATCCCCTACGAGCAGTACTTC. The V gene is TRBV19, the J gene TRBJ2-7; D perhaps matches TRBD2 (5 bases). This CDR3 comprises 17 residues. CDR1 and CDR2 (germline): LNHDA, SQIVND (reference sequence). Trimming shortened V by 3 bases and J by 2 bases, and 20 bases separated the two germline ends. The full variable domain, in which reference TRBV19 and TRBJ2-7 provide the parts outside the CDR3, is DGGITQSPKYLFRKEGQNVTLSCEQNLNHDAMYWYRQDPGQGLRLIYYSQIVNDFQKGDIAEGYSVSREKKESFPLTVTSAQKNPTAFYLCASSIRGEGLIPYEQYFGPGTRLTVT.

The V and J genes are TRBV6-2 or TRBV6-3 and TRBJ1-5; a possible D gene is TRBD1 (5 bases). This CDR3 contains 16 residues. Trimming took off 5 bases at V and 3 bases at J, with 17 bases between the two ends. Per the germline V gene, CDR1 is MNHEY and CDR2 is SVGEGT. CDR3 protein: CASSVHRTGTNQPQHF. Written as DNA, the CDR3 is TGTGCCAGCAGTGTACATCGAACAGGCACCAATCAGCCCCAGCATTTT.

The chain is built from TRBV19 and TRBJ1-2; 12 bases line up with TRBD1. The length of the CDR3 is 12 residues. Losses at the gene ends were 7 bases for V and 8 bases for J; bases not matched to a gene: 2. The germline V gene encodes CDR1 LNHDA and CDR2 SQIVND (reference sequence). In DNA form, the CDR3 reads TGTGCCAGTACCGGGACAGGGGGCGGCTACACCTTC. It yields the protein CASTGTGGGYTF.

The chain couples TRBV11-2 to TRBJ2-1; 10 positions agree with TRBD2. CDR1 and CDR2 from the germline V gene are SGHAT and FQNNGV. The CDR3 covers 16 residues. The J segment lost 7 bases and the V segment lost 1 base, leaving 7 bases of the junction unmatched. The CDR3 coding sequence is TGTGCCAGCAGCTTAGCTATAGCGGGGGGTTTAAATGAGCAGTTCTTC. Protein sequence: CASSLAIAGGLNEQFF. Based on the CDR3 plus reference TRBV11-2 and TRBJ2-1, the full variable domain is EAGVAQSPRYKIIEKRQSVAFWCNPISGHATLYWYQQILGQGPKLLIQFQNNGVVDDSQLPKDRFSAERLKGVDSTLKIQPAKLEDSAVYLCASSLAIAGGLNEQFFGPGTRLTVL.

The CDR3 region has the DNA TGTGCCAGCAGCCAAGGGCAGGGCTGGGTGGAGACCCAGTACTTC. Protein sequence: CASSQGQGWVETQYF. The V and J genes are TRBV14 and TRBJ2-5; D may be TRBD1 (5 bases). Germline V gene lookup returns CDR1 SGHDN and CDR2 FVKESK. V was shortened by 1 base and J by 5 bases, with 14 bases between the two germline ends. This CDR3 is 15 amino acids long.

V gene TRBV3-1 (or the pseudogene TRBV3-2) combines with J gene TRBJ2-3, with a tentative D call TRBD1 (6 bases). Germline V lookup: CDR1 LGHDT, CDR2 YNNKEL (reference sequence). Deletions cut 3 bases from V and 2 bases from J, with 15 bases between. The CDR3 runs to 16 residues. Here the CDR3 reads CASSHNRDIPTDTQYF. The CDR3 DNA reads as TGTGCCAGCAGCCATAACCGGGACATACCCACAGATACGCAGTATTTT.

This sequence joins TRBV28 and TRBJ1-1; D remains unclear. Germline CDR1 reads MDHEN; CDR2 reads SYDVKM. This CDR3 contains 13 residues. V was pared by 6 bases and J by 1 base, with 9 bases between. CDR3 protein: CASSPTPNTEAFF. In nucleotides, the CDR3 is TGTGCCAGCAGCCCTACGCCGAACACTGAAGCTTTCTTT.

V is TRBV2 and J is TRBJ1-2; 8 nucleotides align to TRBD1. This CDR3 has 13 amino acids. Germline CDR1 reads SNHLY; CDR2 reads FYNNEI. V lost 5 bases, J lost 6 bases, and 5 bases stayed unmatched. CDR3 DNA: TGTGCCAGCAGTCCGACAGGGGTCAATGGCTACACCTTC. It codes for CASSPTGVNGYTF.

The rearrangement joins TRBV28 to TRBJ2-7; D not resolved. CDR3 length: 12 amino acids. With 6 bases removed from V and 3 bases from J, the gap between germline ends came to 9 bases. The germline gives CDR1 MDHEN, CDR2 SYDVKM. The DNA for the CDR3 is TGTGCCAGCAGCGTCCGTTACTACGAGCAGTACTTC. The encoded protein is CASSVRYYEQYF.

CDR3 sequence reads: CASSYAGQGNTEAFF. DNA for the CDR3: TGTGCCAGCAGTTACGCGGGACAGGGGAACACTGAAGCTTTCTTT. V usage is TRBV6-6 and J usage is TRBJ1-1, with 9 bases matching TRBD1. This CDR3 is built from 15 residues. Per the germline V gene, CDR1 is MNHNY and CDR2 is SVGAGI (reference sequence). V was clipped by 2 bases and J by 1 base; unmatched bases: 2.

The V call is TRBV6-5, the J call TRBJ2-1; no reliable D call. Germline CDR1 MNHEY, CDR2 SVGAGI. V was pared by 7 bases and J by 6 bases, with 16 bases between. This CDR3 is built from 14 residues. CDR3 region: CASNSLTRFNEQFF. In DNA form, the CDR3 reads TGTGCCAGCAACTCCCTGACACGTTTCAATGAGCAGTTCTTC.

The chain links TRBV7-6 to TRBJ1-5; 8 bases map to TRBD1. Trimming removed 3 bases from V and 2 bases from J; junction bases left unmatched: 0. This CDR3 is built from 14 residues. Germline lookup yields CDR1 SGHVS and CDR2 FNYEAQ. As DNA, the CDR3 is TGTGCCAGCAGCTTGGGACAGGGCAATCAGCCCCAGCATTTT. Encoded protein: CASSLGQGNQPQHF.

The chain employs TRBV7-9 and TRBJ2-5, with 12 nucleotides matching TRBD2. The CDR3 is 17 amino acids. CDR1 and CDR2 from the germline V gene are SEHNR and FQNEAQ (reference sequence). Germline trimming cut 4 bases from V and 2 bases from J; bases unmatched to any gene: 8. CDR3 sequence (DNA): TGTGCCAGCAGCTCCAACCTAGGACTAGCGGGGCAAGAGACCCAGTACTTC. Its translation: CASSSNLGLAGQETQYF. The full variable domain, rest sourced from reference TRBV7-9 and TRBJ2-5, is DTGVSQNPRHKITKRGQNVTFRCDPISEHNRLYWYRQTLGQGPEFLTYFQNEAQLEKSRLLSDRFSAERPKGSFSTLEIQRTEQGDSAMYLCASSSNLGLAGQETQYFGPGTRLLVL.

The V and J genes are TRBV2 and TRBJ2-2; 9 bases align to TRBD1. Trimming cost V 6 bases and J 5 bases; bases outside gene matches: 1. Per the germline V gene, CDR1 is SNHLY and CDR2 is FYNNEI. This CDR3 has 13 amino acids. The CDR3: CASRDRGTGELFF. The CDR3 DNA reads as TGTGCCAGCAGAGACAGGGGGACCGGGGAGCTGTTTTTT.

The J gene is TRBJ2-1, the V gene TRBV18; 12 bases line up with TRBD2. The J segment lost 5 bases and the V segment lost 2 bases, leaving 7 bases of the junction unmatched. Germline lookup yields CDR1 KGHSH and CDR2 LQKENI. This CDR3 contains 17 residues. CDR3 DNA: TGTGCCAGCTCACCAATGACTAGCGGGAGTACTCACAATGAGCAGTTCTTC. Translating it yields CASSPMTSGSTHNEQFF.

This chain's CDR3 is CASSFVMNTEAFF. In nucleotides, the CDR3 is TGCGCCAGCAGCTTCGTAATGAACACTGAAGCTTTCTTT. The rearrangement links TRBV5-1 to TRBJ1-1; D is ambiguous. The CDR3 sequence is 13 residues long. The germline V gene encodes CDR1 SGHRS and CDR2 YFSETQ. Trimming took off 2 bases at V and 0 bases at J, with 5 bases between the two ends.

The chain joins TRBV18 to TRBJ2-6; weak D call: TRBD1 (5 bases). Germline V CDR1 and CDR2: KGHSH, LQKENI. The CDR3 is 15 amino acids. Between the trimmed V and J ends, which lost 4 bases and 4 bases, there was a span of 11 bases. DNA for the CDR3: TGTGCCAGCTCACAACAGGCGGCCGGGGCCAACGTCCTGACTTTC. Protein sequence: CASSQQAAGANVLTF.